This is a list of T cell receptor beta chains from one sample in a study of blood T cell repertoires in COVID-19. Method: immunoSEQ multiplex PCR; TCRdb's copy keeps in-frame clones and lacks some. The sample holds about 30,000 clones, about 90% seen once. Input material: peripheral blood. The receptors originated from a man in his fifties or sixties with active COVID-19. CDR3s include the opening cysteine and the closing phenylalanine or tryptophan. A D gene is named only where the DNA matches it firmly. Expanded clones are given a class, and other clones once, few, many or no size at all.

D	size	V	J	CDR3	DNA
TRBD1	NA	TRBV11-3	TRBJ1-6	CASRSRDRRFSPLHF	TGTGCCAGCAGATCCCGGGACAGGCGCTTCTCACCCCTCCACTTT
TRBD1	NA	TRBV2	TRBJ1-6	CASYIGTGNSPLHF	TGTGCCAGCTATATAGGGACAGGGAATTCACCCCTCCACTTT
NA	once	TRBV3-1/TRBV3-2	TRBJ2-1	CASSHVGEGFYEQFF	TGTGCCAGCAGCCACGTCGGGGAAGGATTCTATGAGCAGTTCTTC
NA	NA	TRBV11-3	TRBJ2-1	CASSLVGSYNEQFF	TGTGCCAGCAGCTTGGTCGGTTCTTACAATGAGCAGTTCTTC
NA	NA	TRBV4-2	TRBJ1-1	CASSQDFEGFITEAFF	TGTGCCAGCAGCCAAGATTTCGAGGGCTTTATCACTGAAGCTTTCTTT
TRBD2	once	TRBV10-2	TRBJ2-2	CASTGGAGTGELFF	TGCGCCAGCACGGGGGGGGCCGGAACCGGGGAGCTGTTTTTT
TRBD2	NA	TRBV28	TRBJ2-3	CASSFPSGASTDTQYF	TGTGCCAGCAGTTTCCCTAGCGGGGCTAGCACAGATACGCAGTATTTT
TRBD1	NA	TRBV30	TRBJ1-1	CAWTTTGGTEAFF	TGTGCCTGGACGACGACAGGGGGGACTGAAGCTTTCTTT
TRBD2	once	TRBV10-3	TRBJ2-2	CAISELAGHGELFF	TGTGCCATCAGTGAACTAGCGGGGCACGGGGAGCTGTTTTTT
NA	NA	TRBV28	TRBJ2-3	CASSLSGLLASTDTQYF	TGTGCCAGCAGTTTGTCAGGGCTTCTGGCTAGCACAGATACGCAGTATTTT
NA	NA	TRBV5-4	TRBJ2-4	CASSTGGGGGKNIQYF	TGTGCCAGCAGCACAGGGGGGGGCGGCGGCAAAAACATTCAGTACTTC
NA	NA	TRBV29-1	TRBJ2-3	CSGRTGSYTDTQYF	TGCAGCGGACGGACGGGATCCTACACAGATACGCAGTATTTT
TRBD2	NA	TRBV7-3	TRBJ2-3	CASSLAGGLDTQYF	TGTGCCAGCAGCTTGGCGGGGGGCCTTGATACGCAGTATTTT
TRBD2	NA	TRBV11-2	TRBJ2-2	CASSGTGTSGRIGELFF	TGTGCCAGCAGCGGAACCGGGACTAGCGGGAGAATCGGGGAGCTGTTTTTT
NA	NA	TRBV5-1	TRBJ1-6	CASSSDRFGSPLHF	TGCGCCAGCAGCTCAGACAGATTTGGCTCACCCCTCCACTTT
TRBD2	NA	TRBV28	TRBJ2-3	CASSHTGLAGVSLGDTQYF	TGTGCCAGCAGCCATACGGGACTAGCGGGAGTTTCTTTAGGAGATACGCAGTATTTT